Shown below are 18 T cell receptor beta chains from a single sample sequenced in a study of shared clonotypes between healthy human individuals. Clones were sequenced by immunoSEQ multiplex PCR, and TCRdb holds only the in-frame ones, with some missing. This sample yields roughly 660,000 clones, of which 90% are seen a single time; approximately 35% belongs to the top ten. Sequencing was performed on memory CD8+ T cells from PBMCs. Subset specified: CD45RO+ cells pooled with CCR7-negative TemRA cells. The receptors were gathered from a man between 18 and 35 years old in good health. Some clones in this sample may be carry-over from other donors' samples.

This sequence joins TRBV27 and TRBJ2-1; 7 nucleotides line up with TRBD1. The CDR3 length is 17 residues. From germline, CDR1 is MNHEY and CDR2 SMNVEV (reference sequence). J was trimmed by 5 bases and V by 6 bases; bases with no gene match: 16. The CDR3 DNA reads as TGTGCCAGCAGCACTCTTCCTTCGACAGGGACGAACAATGAGCAGTTCTTC. Protein product: CASSTLPSTGTNNEQFF.

V is TRBV7-9 and J is TRBJ1-1; D is undetermined. V was shortened by 4 bases and J by 4 bases, with 16 bases between the two germline ends. Per the germline V gene, CDR1 is SEHNR and CDR2 is FQNEAQ (reference sequence). This CDR3 contains 15 residues. The CDR3 coding sequence is TGTGCCAGCAGCTCGCCCGTACGGGGAGGCACTGAAGCTTTCTTT. It codes for CASSSPVRGGTEAFF.

The chain has TRBV4-3 and TRBJ2-1, with 9 nucleotides matching TRBD2. The ends lost 1 base at V and 5 bases at J; junction bases unmatched: 6. The germline CDR1 and CDR2 sequences are LGHNA and YSLEER. This CDR3 spans 16 amino acids. The CDR3 nucleotides read TGCGCCAGCAGCCAAGCTAGCGGGGCCCCGCACAATGAGCAGTTCTTC. Translation gives CASSQASGAPHNEQFF.

This clone has a single count. This chain links TRBV7-2 with TRBJ2-7, with 8 bases matching TRBD2. Trimming took 3 bases from V and 3 from J; bases not matched to a gene: 10. CDR3 length: 16 residues. Looked up from germline, CDR1 is SGHTA and CDR2 is FQGNSA. DNA for the CDR3: TGTGCCAGCAGCTTTACCACGAGCGGGAGAATCTACGAGCAGTACTTC. This gives the protein CASSFTTSGRIYEQYF.

The chain uses TRBV27 and TRBJ1-1; TRBD1 agrees at 7 bases. The CDR3 runs to 15 residues. Germline V gene sequence: CDR1 MNHEY, CDR2 SMNVEV (reference sequence). Losses at the gene ends were 5 bases for V and 2 bases for J; bases not matched to a gene: 8. The CDR3 is CASSPYRGLNTEAFF. DNA of the CDR3: TGTGCCAGCAGTCCGTACAGGGGTTTAAACACTGAAGCTTTCTTT.

V and J are TRBV27 and TRBJ1-1; D unresolved. With 5 bases removed from V and 0 bases from J, the gap between germline ends came to 16 bases. This CDR3 contains 16 residues. Germline V lookup: CDR1 MNHEY, CDR2 SMNVEV (reference sequence). CDR3 DNA: TGTGCCAGCAGTCAAGGACCTACCGTCATGAACACTGAAGCTTTCTTT. Translating it yields CASSQGPTVMNTEAFF.

The chain has TRBV6-5 and TRBJ2-5, with 8 positions matching TRBD2. V trimming: 3 bases; J trimming: 4 bases; junction bases outside the gene matches: 10. The CDR3 is made up of 16 amino acids. CDR1 and CDR2 (germline): MNHEY, SVGAGI. The CDR3 region has the DNA TGTGCCAGCAGTTATTTTAGTCGGGAGGGCCCAGAGACCCAGTACTTC. This encodes CASSYFSREGPETQYF.

The chain couples TRBV29-1 to TRBJ2-1; TRBD2 agrees at 8 bases. Germline V gene lookup returns CDR1 SQVTM and CDR2 ANQGSEA. With 7 bases clipped from V and 4 bases from J, the junction kept 9 bases outside the gene matches. The CDR3 loop spans 14 amino acids. CDR3 sequence: CSAHHGLAYNEQFF. DNA of the CDR3: TGCAGCGCCCACCACGGACTAGCTTACAATGAGCAGTTCTTC.

The J gene is TRBJ2-2, the V gene TRBV4-3, with D unresolved. V lost 2 bases and J 3 bases, leaving 10 bases between the germline ends. CDR3 size: 15 residues. Germline V gives CDR1 LGHNA, CDR2 YSLEER. The CDR3 sequence: CASSQLFPDTGELFF. CDR3 DNA sequence: TGCGCCAGCAGCCAACTCTTCCCGGACACCGGGGAGCTGTTTTTT.

Here the CDR3 DNA reads TGTGCCTGGAGTGTAAACTGGGATGGCTACACCTTC. This sequence encodes CAWSVNWDGYTF. The V call is TRBV30, the J call TRBJ1-2; D remains ambiguous. V was trimmed by 0 bases and J by 6 bases, leaving 8 bases between them. In germline, CDR1 is GTSNPN, CDR2 SVGIG (reference sequence). This CDR3 region has 12 residues.

The chain has TRBV7-8 and TRBJ2-1, with D uncertain. This CDR3 is built from 15 residues. V gave up 5 bases and J gave up 4 bases, with 15 bases separating them. The germline CDR1 and CDR2 sequences are SGHVS and FQNEAQ. CDR3 in DNA: TGTGCCAGCAGCCCCCCATTACGGGCTTACAATGAGCAGTTCTTC. Its protein is CASSPPLRAYNEQFF.

The chain employs TRBV5-1 and TRBJ2-7, with D possibly being TRBD1 or TRBD2 (5 bases each). CDR3 length: 15 residues. With 2 bases removed from V and 3 bases from J, the gap between germline ends came to 15 bases. CDR1 and CDR2 (germline): SGHRS, YFSETQ. Written as DNA, the CDR3 is TGCGCCAGCAGCTTCTCGGGACCGGTTTACTACGAGCAGTACTTC. Translation gives CASSFSGPVYYEQYF.

The V and J genes are TRBV19 and TRBJ1-1; 7 bases align to TRBD1. Trimming removed 7 bases from V and 1 base from J; junction bases left unmatched: 3. Looked up from germline, CDR1 is LNHDA and CDR2 is SQIVND (reference sequence). This CDR3 is 13 amino acids long. CDR3 sequence: CASIDRANTEAFF. The CDR3 coding sequence is TGTGCCAGTATTGACAGGGCGAACACTGAAGCTTTCTTT.

This clone was found once. This sample also contains other DNA sequences that code for the same CDR3. The chain combines TRBV11-2 with TRBJ1-3; D unresolved. Per germline, CDR1 SGHAT and CDR2 FQNNGV. This CDR3 comprises 14 residues. The germline V and J ends were trimmed by 5 bases and 0 bases, with 8 bases remaining between them. The CDR3 DNA reads as TGTGCCAGCAGCCCGAGGACCTCTGGAAACACCATATATTTT. Its translation: CASSPRTSGNTIYF.

The chain couples TRBV9 to TRBJ2-7; TRBD1 aligns across 8 bases. Germline V gene data show CDR1 as SGDLS and CDR2 as YYNGEE. The CDR3 length is 15 residues. V dropped 4 bases and J dropped 0; count of bases not matched to a gene: 6. CDR3 loop: CASSPTGGSSYEQYF. The CDR3 region has the DNA TGTGCCAGCAGCCCTACAGGGGGAAGCTCCTACGAGCAGTACTTC.

J is TRBJ1-2 and V is TRBV5-6; D gene uncertain. Trimming shortened V by 0 bases and J by 5 bases, and 11 bases separated the two germline ends. This CDR3 is 14 amino acids long. Germline assignment: CDR1 SGHDT and CDR2 YYEEEE. The CDR3 sequence is CASSLVGVGYGYTF. In DNA, the CDR3 is TGTGCCAGCAGCTTGGTCGGAGTGGGGTATGGCTACACCTTC.

The table lists this clone with a count of one. The chain has TRBV5-4 and TRBJ2-2, with no clear D. Germline CDR1 SGHNT, CDR2 YYREEE (reference sequence). Between the trimmed V and J ends, which lost 6 bases and 3 bases, there was a span of 6 bases. CDR3 length: 12 amino acids. CDR3 coding DNA: TGTGCCAGCAACGGTGACACCGGGGAGCTGTTTTTT. It encodes CASNGDTGELFF.

This sequence joins TRBV9 and TRBJ2-5; tentatively, D is TRBD2 (6 bases). This CDR3 contains 15 residues. The V and J ends lost 0 bases and 3 bases respectively, with 12 bases between them. CDR1 and CDR2 (germline): SGDLS, YYNGEE. CDR3 in DNA: TGTGCCAGCAGCGTAGCGGGAGAAGGCAAAGAGACCCAGTACTTC. Protein product: CASSVAGEGKETQYF.